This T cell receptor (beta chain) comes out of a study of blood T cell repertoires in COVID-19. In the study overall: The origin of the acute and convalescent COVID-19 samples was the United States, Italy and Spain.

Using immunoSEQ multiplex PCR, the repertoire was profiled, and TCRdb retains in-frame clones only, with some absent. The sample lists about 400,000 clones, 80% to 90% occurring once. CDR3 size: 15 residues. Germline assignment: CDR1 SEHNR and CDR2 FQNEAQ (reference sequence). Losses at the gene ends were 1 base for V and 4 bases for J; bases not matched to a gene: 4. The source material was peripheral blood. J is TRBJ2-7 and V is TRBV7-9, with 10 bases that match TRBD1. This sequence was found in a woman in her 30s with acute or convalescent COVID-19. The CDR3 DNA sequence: TGTGCCAGCAGCTTAGAGGGGACAGGGGTATACGAGCAGTACTTC. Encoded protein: CASSLEGTGVYEQYF. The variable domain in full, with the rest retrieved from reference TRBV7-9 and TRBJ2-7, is DTGVSQNPRHKITKRGQNVTFRCDPISEHNRLYWYRQTLGQGPEFLTYFQNEAQLEKSRLLSDRFSAERPKGSFSTLEIQRTEQGDSAMYLCASSLEGTGVYEQYFGPGTRLTVT.